This T cell receptor (beta chain) emerged from a study of preoperative IRX-2 immunotherapy in early breast cancer. Treatment noted: preoperative locoregional IRX-2 cytokine immunotherapy. Preoperative locoregional IRX-2 cytokine immunotherapy was tested in the phase Ib source study. Germline CDR1 and CDR2: MNHGY and SAAAGT. The CDR3 loop spans 14 amino acids. Trimming removed 6 bases from V and 5 bases from J; junction bases left unmatched: 5. Generated by immunoSEQ multiplex PCR, the TCRdb table keeps only in-frame clones and is missing some. This table has tens of thousands of clones, approximately 89% appearing once.

The chain has TRBV6-8 and TRBJ2-2; 8 bases are shared with TRBD1. This receptor was taken from a human donor with breast cancer. The material was tumor tissue, obtained after IRX-2 immunotherapy. The CDR3 spells CASSDRGETGELFF. The CDR3 nucleotides read TGTGCCAGCAGCGACAGGGGCGAAACCGGGGAGCTGTTTTTT.